This TCR beta chain was observed in a study of shared clonotypes between healthy human individuals. Per germline, CDR1 MNHNS and CDR2 SASEGT. The CDR3 extends over 11 amino acids. The V end lost 2 bases, the J end lost 4 bases, and 0 bases lay between the germline ends. This clone was detected only a few times. This sample also contains other DNA sequences that code for the same CDR3. Assay: immunoSEQ multiplex PCR; the TCRdb copy retains only in-frame clones and omits some. In the table there are about 190,000 clones, about 66% of which are singletons. What was sequenced was memory CD4+ T cells sorted from blood. Subset in this sample: CD45RA-negative fraction. The sequence was obtained from a man aged 25-45 years in good health. The chain has TRBV6-1 and TRBJ1-5; D is undetermined. This CDR3 reads CASSENQPQHF. CDR3 nucleotide sequence: TGTGCCAGCAGTGAAAATCAGCCCCAGCATTTT.